This TCR beta chain was identified in a study of T cells in Graves' hyperthyroidism and ophthalmopathy. Regarding this clonotype: A read error may account for a junction end that differs from germline.

Regions amplified from RNA transcripts were the TCR beta CDR3 regions. The HTBI primer set drove a first-round RT-PCR of the TCR CDR3. Using its own MiXCR run on the multiplex PCR reads, TCRdb lists one record per CDR3 protein. The sample shows about 400,000 distinct CDR3 sequences, 15% to 17% of them seen only once. An absence of ophthalmopathy progression within 18 months meant stable Graves' hyperthyroidism. The study based diagnoses on clinical symptoms, serum thyroxine and TRAb, thyroid ultrasound and orbital computed tomography. Germline loops: CDR1 MDHEN, CDR2 SYDVKM. The CDR3 loop spans 15 amino acids.

This receptor was obtained from a woman between 18 and 29 years old with Graves' hyperthyroidism. This chain connects TRBV28 to TRBJ1-5, with D uncertain. Sequenced material: blood. The CDR3 reads CAGSPGRHSNQPQHF. The CDR3 DNA follows: TGTGCCGGCAGCCCCGGACGGCATAGCAATCAGCCCCAGCATTTT.